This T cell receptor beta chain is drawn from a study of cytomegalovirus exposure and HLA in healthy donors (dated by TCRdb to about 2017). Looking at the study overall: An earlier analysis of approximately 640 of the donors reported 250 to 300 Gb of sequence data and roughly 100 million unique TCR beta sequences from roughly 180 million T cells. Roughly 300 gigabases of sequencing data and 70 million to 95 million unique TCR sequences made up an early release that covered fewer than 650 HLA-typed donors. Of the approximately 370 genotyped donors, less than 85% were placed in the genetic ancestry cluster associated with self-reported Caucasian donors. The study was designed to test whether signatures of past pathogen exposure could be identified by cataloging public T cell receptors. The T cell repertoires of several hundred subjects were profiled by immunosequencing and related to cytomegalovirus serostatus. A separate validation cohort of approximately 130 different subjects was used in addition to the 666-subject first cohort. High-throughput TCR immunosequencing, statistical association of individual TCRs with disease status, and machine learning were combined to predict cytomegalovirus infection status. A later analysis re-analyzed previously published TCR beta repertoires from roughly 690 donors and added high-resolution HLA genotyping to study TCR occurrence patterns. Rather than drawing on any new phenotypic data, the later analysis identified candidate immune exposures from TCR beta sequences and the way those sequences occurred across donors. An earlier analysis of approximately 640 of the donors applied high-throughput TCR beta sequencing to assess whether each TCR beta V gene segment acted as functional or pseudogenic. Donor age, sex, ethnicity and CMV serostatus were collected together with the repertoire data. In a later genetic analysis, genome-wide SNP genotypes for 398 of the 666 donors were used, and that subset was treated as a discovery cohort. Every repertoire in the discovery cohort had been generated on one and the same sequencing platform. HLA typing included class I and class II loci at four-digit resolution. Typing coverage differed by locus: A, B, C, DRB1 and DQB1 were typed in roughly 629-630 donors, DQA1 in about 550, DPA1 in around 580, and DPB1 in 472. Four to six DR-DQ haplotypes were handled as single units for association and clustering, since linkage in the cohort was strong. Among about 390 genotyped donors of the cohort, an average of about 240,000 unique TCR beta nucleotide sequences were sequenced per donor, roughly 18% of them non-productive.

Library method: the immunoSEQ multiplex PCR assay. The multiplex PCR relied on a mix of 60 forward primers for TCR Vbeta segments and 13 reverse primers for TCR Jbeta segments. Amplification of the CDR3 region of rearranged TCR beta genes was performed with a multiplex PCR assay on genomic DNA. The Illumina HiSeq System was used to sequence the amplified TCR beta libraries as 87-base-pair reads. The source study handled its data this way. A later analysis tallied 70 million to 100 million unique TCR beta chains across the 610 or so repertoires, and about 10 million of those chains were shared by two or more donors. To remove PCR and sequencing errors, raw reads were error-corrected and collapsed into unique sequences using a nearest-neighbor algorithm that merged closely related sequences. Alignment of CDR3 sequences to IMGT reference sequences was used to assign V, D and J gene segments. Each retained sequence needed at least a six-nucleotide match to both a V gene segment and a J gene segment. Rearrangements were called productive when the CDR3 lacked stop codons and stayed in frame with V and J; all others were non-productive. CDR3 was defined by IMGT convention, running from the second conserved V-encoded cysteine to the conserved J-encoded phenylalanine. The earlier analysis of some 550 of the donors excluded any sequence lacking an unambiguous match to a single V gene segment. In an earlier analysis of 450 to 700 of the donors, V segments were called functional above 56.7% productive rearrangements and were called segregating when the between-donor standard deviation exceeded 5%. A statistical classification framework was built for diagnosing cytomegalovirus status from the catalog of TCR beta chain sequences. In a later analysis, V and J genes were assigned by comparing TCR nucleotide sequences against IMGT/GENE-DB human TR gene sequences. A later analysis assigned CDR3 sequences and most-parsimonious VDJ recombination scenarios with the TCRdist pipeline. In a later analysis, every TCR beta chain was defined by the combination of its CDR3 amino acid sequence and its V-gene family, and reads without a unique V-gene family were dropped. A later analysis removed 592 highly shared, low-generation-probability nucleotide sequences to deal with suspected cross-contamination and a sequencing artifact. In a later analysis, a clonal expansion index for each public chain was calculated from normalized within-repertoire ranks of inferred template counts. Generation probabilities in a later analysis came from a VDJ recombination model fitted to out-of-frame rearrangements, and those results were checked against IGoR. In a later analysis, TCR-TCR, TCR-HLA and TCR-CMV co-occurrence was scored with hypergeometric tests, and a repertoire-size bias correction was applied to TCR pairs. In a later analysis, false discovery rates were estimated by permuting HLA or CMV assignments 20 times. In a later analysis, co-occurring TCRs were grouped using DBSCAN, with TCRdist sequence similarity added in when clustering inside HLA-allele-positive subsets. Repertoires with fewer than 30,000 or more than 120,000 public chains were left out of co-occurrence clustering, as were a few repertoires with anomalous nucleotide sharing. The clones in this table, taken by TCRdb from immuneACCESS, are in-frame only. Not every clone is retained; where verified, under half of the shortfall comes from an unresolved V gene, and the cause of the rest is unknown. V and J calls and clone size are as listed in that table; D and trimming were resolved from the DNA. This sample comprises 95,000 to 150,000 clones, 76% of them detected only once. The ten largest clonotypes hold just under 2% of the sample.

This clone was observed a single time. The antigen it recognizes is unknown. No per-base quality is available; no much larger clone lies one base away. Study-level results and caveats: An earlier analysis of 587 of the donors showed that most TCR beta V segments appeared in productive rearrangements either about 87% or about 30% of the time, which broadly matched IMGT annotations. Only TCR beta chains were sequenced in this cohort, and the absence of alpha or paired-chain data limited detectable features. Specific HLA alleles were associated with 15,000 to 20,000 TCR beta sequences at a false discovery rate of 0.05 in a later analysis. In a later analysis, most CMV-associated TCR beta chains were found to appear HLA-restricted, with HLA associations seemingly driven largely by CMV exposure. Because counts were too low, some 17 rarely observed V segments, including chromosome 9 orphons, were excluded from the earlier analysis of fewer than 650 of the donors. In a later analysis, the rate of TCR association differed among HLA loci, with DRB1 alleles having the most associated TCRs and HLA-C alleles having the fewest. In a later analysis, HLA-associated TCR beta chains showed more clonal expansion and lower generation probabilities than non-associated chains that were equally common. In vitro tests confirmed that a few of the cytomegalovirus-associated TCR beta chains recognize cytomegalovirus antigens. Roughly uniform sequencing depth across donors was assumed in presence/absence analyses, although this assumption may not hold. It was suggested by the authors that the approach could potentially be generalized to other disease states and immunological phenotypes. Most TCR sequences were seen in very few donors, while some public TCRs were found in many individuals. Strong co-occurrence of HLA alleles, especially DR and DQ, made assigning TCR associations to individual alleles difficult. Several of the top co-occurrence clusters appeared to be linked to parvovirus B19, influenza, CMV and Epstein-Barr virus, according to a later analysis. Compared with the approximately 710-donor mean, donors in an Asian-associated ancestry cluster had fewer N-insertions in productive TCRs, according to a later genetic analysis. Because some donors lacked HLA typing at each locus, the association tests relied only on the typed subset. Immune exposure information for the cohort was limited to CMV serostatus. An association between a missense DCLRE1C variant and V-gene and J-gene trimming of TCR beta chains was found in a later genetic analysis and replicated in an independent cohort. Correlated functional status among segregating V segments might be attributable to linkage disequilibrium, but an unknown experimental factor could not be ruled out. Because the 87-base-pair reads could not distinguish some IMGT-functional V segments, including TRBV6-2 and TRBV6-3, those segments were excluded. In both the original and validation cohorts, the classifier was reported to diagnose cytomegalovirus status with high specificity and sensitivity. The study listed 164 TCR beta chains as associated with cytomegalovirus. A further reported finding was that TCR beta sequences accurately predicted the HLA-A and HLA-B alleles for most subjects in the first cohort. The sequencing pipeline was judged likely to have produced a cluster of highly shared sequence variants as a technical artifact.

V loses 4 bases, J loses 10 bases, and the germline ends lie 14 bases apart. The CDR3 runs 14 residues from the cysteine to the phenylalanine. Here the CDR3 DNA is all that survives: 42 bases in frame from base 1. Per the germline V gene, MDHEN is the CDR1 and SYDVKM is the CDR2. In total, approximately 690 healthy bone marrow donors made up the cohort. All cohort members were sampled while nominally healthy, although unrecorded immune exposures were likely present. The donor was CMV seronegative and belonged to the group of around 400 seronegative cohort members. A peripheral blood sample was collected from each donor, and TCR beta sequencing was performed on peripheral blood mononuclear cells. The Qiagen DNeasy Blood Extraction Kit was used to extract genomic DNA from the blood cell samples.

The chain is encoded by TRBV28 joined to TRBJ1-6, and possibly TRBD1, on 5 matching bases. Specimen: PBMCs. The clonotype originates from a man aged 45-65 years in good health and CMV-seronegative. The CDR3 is CASSSPGVGSPLHF. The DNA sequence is TGTGCCAGCAGTTCCCCGGGGGTAGGGTCACCCCTCCACTTT.